The 2 T cell receptor beta chains reported below all come from one sample, sequenced in a study of blood T cell repertoires in COVID-19. Data came from immunoSEQ multiplex PCR; TCRdb stores just in-frame clones and leaves some out. This sample has 100,000 to 130,000 clones, with about four fifths found just once. The sample consisted of peripheral blood. These receptors all come from a man aged 70 or older with acute or convalescent COVID-19.

The chain's CDR3 is CASSPRLAGERETQYF. The CDR3 nucleotides read TGTGCCAGCAGTCCCCGACTAGCGGGGGAACGAGAGACCCAGTACTTC. The chain links TRBV7-8 to TRBJ2-5, with 12 nucleotides matching TRBD2. V trimming: 6 bases; J trimming: 4 bases; junction bases outside the gene matches: 9. The CDR3 length is 16 residues. Germline loops: CDR1 SGHVS, CDR2 FQNEAQ. Full variable domain (missing parts from reference TRBV7-8 and TRBJ2-5): GAGVSQSPRYKVAKRGQDVALRCDPISGHVSLFWYQQALGQGPEFLTYFQNEAQLDKSGLPSDRFFAERPEGSVSTLKIQRTQQEDSAVYLCASSPRLAGERETQYFGPGTRLLVL.

This rearrangement joins TRBV7-8 to TRBJ2-7; 8 bases are a match to TRBD1. The CDR3 covers 15 residues. Losses at the gene ends were 0 bases for V and 2 bases for J; bases not matched to a gene: 3. Per germline, CDR1 SGHVS and CDR2 FQNEAQ. CDR3 nucleotide sequence: TGTGCCAGCAGCTTAGCGACAGGGGAAACCTACGAGCAGTACTTC. The encoded protein is CASSLATGETYEQYF.